The 15 T cell receptor beta chains given below trace back to one sample, sequenced in a study of regulatory T cells in long-lasting Graves disease. The time point was: newly diagnosed GD, antithyroid drugs for less than 3 months. PBMCs provided the RNA from which the TCR library was made. The authors built TCR beta libraries using iRepertoire HTBI primers and Arm-PCR of CDR3 regions. One entry per CDR3 protein results from TCRdb running MiXCR on the multiplex PCR reads. The table lists roughly 360,000 distinct CDR3 sequences, approximately 12% of them singletons. These data also formed part of another study, on T cells in Graves' hyperthyroidism and ophthalmopathy.

The material was peripheral blood mononuclear cells (PBMCs), obtained at new diagnosis, from a patient treated with antithyroid drugs. These receptors were taken from a woman aged 18-35 years with Graves disease.

This clonotype was observed at least ten times. This rearrangement joins TRBV28 to TRBJ2-1; 13 bases are shared with TRBD2. From germline, CDR1 is MDHEN and CDR2 SYDVKM. The CDR3 length is 16 residues. Trimming took 5 bases from V and 3 from J; bases not matched to a gene: 4. The CDR3 nucleotides are TGTGCCAGCAGTCAGACTAGCGGGAGGTACTACAATGAGCAGTTCTTC. It encodes CASSQTSGRYYNEQFF. Looking up the rest from reference TRBV28 and TRBJ2-1 gives the full variable domain: DVKVTQSSRYLVKRTGEKVFLECVQDMDHENMFWYRQDPGLGLRLIYFSYDVKMKEKGDIPEGYSVSREKKERFSLILESASTNQTSMYLCASSQTSGRYYNEQFFGPGTRLTVL.

J is TRBJ2-2 and V is TRBV19; tentatively, D is TRBD1 or TRBD2 (5 bases each). The CDR3 totals 17 residues. Trimming took off 4 bases at V and 0 bases at J, with 15 bases between the two ends. Germline V gives CDR1 LNHDA, CDR2 SQIVND (reference sequence). CDR3 sequence reads: CASSTWDRDSNTGELFF. CDR3 bases: TGTGCCAGTAGTACCTGGGACCGAGATTCGAACACCGGGGAGCTGTTTTTT.

The table lists this clonotype with many counts. J is TRBJ1-1 and V is TRBV12-3 or TRBV12-4, with 7 bases that match TRBD1. Losses at the gene ends were 6 bases for V and 6 bases for J; bases not matched to a gene: 16. This CDR3 is 16 amino acids long. The CDR3 bases are TGTGCCAGCAGCGATTTACAGGGGCCCCGACAGTCTGAAGCTTTCTTT. Protein: CASSDLQGPRQSEAFF.

The sample holds many counts of this clonotype. The V and J genes are TRBV12-3 or TRBV12-4 and TRBJ2-2, with 13 bases matching TRBD2. V gave up 6 bases and J gave up 3 bases; unmatched junction bases: 4. CDR3 length: 16 amino acids. CDR3 loop: CASSKTSGRYTGELFF. The CDR3 DNA reads as TGTGCCAGCAGCAAGACTAGCGGGAGGTACACCGGGGAGCTGTTTTTT.

This clonotype has at least ten counts. Germline and junction disagree at one end, which may indicate a read error. The rearrangement links TRBV7-9 to TRBJ2-5, with D unresolved. The germline V gene encodes CDR1 SEHNR and CDR2 FQNEAQ (reference sequence). The CDR3 consists of 13 residues. The CDR3 DNA follows: TGTGCCAGCAGCTTAAGGCGTCAAGGGACCCAGTACTTC. It yields the protein CASSLRRQGTQYF. The full variable domain, rest sourced from reference TRBV7-9 and TRBJ2-5, is DTGVSQNPRHKITKRGQNVTFRCDPISEHNRLYWYRQTLGQGPEFLTYFQNEAQLEKSRLLSDRFSAERPKGSFSTLEIQRTEQGDSAMYLCASSLRRQGTQYFGPGTRLLVL.

This clonotype showed up just a few times. J is TRBJ1-5 and V is TRBV19; maybe TRBD1 (6 bases). Trimming shortened V by 3 bases and J by 1 base, and 10 bases separated the two germline ends. CDR1 and CDR2 from the germline V gene are LNHDA and SQIVND (reference sequence). The CDR3 has 15 amino acids. The CDR3 spells CASSIGGRSNQPQHF. The CDR3 nucleotides read TGTGCCAGTAGTATCGGGGGCAGGAGCAATCAGCCCCAGCATTTT.

This clonotype was seen a few times. The J gene is TRBJ2-3, the V gene TRBV20-1, with a weak D call TRBD2 (7 bases). V gave up 5 bases and J gave up 2 bases, with 17 bases separating them. CDR1 and CDR2 (germline): DFQATT, SNEGSKA (reference sequence). The length of the CDR3 is 15 residues. The CDR3 spells CSAVWTGGYTDTQYF. CDR3 nucleotide sequence: TGCAGTGCTGTTTGGACGGGGGGCTACACAGATACGCAGTATTTT.

About this clonotype itself: With a far larger clone one base away, a read error is the likely cause. The chain couples TRBV6-1 to TRBJ1-1, with D hard to call. The CDR3 has 15 residues. Germline V gene data show CDR1 as MNHNS and CDR2 as SASEGT. The CDR3 loop is CAISESKVRGGEAFF. CDR3 nucleotides: TGTGCCATCAGTGAGTCGAAGGTCCGGGGAGGGGAAGCTTTCTTT.

The CDR3 loop is CASSLGLAATYEQYF. The CDR3 DNA sequence: TGCGCCAGCAGCTTGGGGCTAGCGGCGACCTACGAGCAGTACTTC. The chain carries TRBV5-1 and TRBJ2-7; TRBD2 aligns across 7 bases. CDR3 length: 15 amino acids. V shed 0 bases and J 2 bases; nucleotides not matched to a gene: 5. Germline lookup yields CDR1 SGHRS and CDR2 YFSETQ.

This clonotype was counted between two and nine times. This sequence may be a read error, since a much larger clone differs from it by one base. J is TRBJ2-5 and V is TRBV14, with D uncertain. Germline lookup yields CDR1 SGHDN and CDR2 FVKESK. The CDR3 covers 16 residues. CDR3 sequence (DNA): TGTGCCAGCGCTCCAAGGAGCCTTTGGTACCAAGAGACCCAGCACTTC. Protein: CASAPRSLWYQETQHF.

The chain couples TRBV7-9 to TRBJ2-5; D is uncertain. From germline, CDR1 is SEHNR and CDR2 FQNEAQ (reference sequence). The CDR3 has 13 residues. V lost 0 bases and J 7 bases, leaving 9 bases between the germline ends. CDR3 nucleotides: TGTGCCAGCAGCTTAGCGCGCTCAGGGACCCAGTACTTC. This encodes CASSLARSGTQYF.

The chain links TRBV5-1 to TRBJ1-1, with D perhaps matching TRBD1 (5 bases). There are 14 residues in the CDR3. Trimming cost V 2 bases and J 7 bases, with 15 bases left between them. The germline CDR1 and CDR2 sequences are SGHRS and YFSETQ. CDR3 sequence: CASSLIGTPIEAFF. The DNA of the CDR3 is TGCGCCAGCAGCTTAATCGGGACGCCAATTGAAGCTTTCTTT.

This clonotype has more than one count but fewer than ten. The chain carries TRBV4-3 and TRBJ1-6, with D perhaps TRBD1 (5 bases). CDR3 length equals 15 residues. Germline assignment: CDR1 LGHNA and CDR2 YSLEER. Trimming took 2 bases from V and 5 from J, leaving 10 bases between them. Here the CDR3 DNA reads TGCGCCAGCAGCCAATCGGCCAGGGATAATTCACCCCTCCACTTT. Residues: CASSQSARDNSPLHF.

The chain links TRBV18 to TRBJ1-2; D is uncertain. The germline V gene encodes CDR1 KGHSH and CDR2 LQKENI. CDR3 size: 17 residues. Trimming took 5 bases from V and 1 from J, leaving 20 bases between them. CDR3: CASSTSPLRGFNYGYTF. Here the CDR3 DNA reads TGTGCCAGCTCAACATCCCCCTTGCGCGGGTTTAACTATGGCTACACCTTC. Full variable domain (rest looked up from reference TRBV18 and TRBJ1-2): NAGVMQNPRHLVRRRGQEARLRCSPMKGHSHVYWYRQLPEEGLKFMVYLQKENIIDESGMPKERFSAEFPKEGPSILRIQQVVRGDSAAYFCASSTSPLRGFNYGYTFGSGTRLTVV.

This clonotype was observed at least ten times. This chain joins TRBV6-1 and TRBJ2-3; 10 positions agree with TRBD1. Germline CDR1 MNHNS, CDR2 SASEGT. The V segment lost 6 bases and the J segment 0 bases; nucleotides outside the gene matches: 6. The CDR3 length is 16 residues. The CDR3: CASRTGTGVSTDTQYF. In nucleotides, the CDR3 is TGTGCCAGCAGGACCGGGACAGGGGTTAGCACAGATACGCAGTATTTT.